The entry that follows covers one TCR beta chain sequence. The data were taken from a study of shared clonotypes between healthy human individuals. Deep was the level used in running the assay. Profiled with immunoSEQ multiplex PCR; TCRdb holds only in-frame clones, not every one. The top ten hold under 2% of the sample, which has about 680,000 clones, approximately 74% seen once. This CDR3 is 15 amino acids long. CDR1 and CDR2 (germline): SGHAT, FQNNGV. V shed 2 bases, J shed 4 bases, and the junction held 7 bases outside the gene matches. Healthy HIV-negative adults without recent acute infections or vaccinations served as donors. Donors, without exception, were Caucasian adults residing in Nashville, Tennessee. Division of CD4+ cells produced a CD45RA+ naive subset and a CD45RA-negative memory subset.

The clonotype originates from a woman in her twenties or thirties in good health. The V gene is TRBV11-2, the J gene TRBJ2-7, with 8 bases fitting TRBD2. The sample taken for sequencing was memory CD4+ T cells sorted from blood. Subset given: CD45RA-negative fraction. The CDR3 region has the DNA TGTGCCAGCAGCTTACTCGCTGCGGGAGGATACGAGCAGTACTTC. It encodes CASSLLAAGGYEQYF.